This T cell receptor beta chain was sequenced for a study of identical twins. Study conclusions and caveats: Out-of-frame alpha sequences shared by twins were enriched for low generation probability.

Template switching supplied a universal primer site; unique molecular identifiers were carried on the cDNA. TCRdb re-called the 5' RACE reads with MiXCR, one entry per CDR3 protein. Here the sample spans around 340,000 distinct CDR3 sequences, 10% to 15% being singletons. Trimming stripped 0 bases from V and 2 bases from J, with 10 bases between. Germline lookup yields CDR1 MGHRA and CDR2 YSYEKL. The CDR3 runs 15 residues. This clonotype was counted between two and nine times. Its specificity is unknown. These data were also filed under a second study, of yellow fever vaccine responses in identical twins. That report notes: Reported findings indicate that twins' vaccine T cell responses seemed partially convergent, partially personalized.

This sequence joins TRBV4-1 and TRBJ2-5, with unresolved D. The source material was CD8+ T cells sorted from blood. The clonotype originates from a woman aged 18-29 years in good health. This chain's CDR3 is CASSQDAAVQETQYF. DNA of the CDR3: TGCGCCAGCAGCCAAGACGCGGCCGTTCAAGAGACCCAGTACTTC.